The TCR beta chain described here comes from a study of cytomegalovirus exposure and HLA in healthy donors. Study-wide context: A subsequent analysis reported that the roughly 120 validation repertoires were produced on the same platform that had also been used for the 500 to 700 first-cohort repertoires. Study results and limitations: There were 150 to 200 TCR beta chains listed as cytomegalovirus-associated. In a later analysis, first-cohort TCR clusters were found to tend to co-occur in the 120 or so validation repertoires.

As concerns this clone: The antigen remains undetermined.

Data came from immunoSEQ multiplex PCR; TCRdb stores just in-frame clones and leaves some out. The sample records 110,000 to 150,000 clones, approximately 87% being singletons. CDR1 is SEHNR and CDR2 is FQNEAQ in the germline V gene (reference sequence). V lost 5 bases and J 3 bases, leaving 11 bases between the germline ends. This CDR3 spans 13 amino acids. Sample: PBMCs. This rearrangement joins TRBV7-9 to TRBJ2-7, with D possibly TRBD1 on 5 matching bases. The TCR was taken from a man younger than 35 in good health and CMV-seronegative. Written as DNA, the CDR3 is TGTGCCAGCAGCCCCATGGACAACTACGAGCAGTACTTC. Protein: CASSPMDNYEQYF.